A selection of T cell receptor beta chains follows, all from one sample in a study of cytomegalovirus exposure and HLA in healthy donors. Data came from immunoSEQ multiplex PCR; TCRdb stores just in-frame clones and leaves some out. Of under 200,000 clones in the sample, approximately 96% were seen once. Sequencing input: PBMCs. The source is a woman aged 18-29 years in good health and CMV-seronegative. CDR3s include the opening cysteine and the closing phenylalanine or tryptophan. Fields, in order: D gene, clone size, J gene, V gene, CDR3 protein, CDR3 DNA. A D gene is named only where the DNA matches it firmly. Not every row has a clone size; where given, it reads once, few, many or a size class.

TRBD1,.,TRBJ1-2,TRBV27,CASRDRQGGNYGYTF,TGTGCCAGCAGGGATCGACAGGGAGGCAACTATGGCTACACCTTC
.,.,TRBJ2-5,TRBV7-2,CASSPQVGLQETQYF,TGTGCCAGCAGTCCCCAGGTGGGGCTCCAAGAGACCCAGTACTTC
.,.,TRBJ1-1,TRBV7-2,CASSLERGVTEAFF,TGTGCCAGCAGCTTAGAACGGGGAGTCACTGAAGCTTTCTTT
TRBD1,.,TRBJ1-2,TRBV6-5,CASSYSATGAAYGYTF,TGTGCCAGCAGTTACTCCGCGACAGGGGCCGCCTATGGCTACACCTTC
.,.,TRBJ2-1,TRBV5-1,CASSLALSSSYNEQFF,TGCGCCAGCAGCTTGGCGCTATCGAGCTCCTACAATGAGCAGTTCTTC
.,.,TRBJ2-7,TRBV7-2,CASSLQGAVAYEQYF,TGTGCCAGCAGCCTCCAAGGGGCTGTTGCCTACGAGCAGTACTTC
TRBD2,.,TRBJ2-7,TRBV15,CATSRDGGVLYEQYF,TGTGCCACCAGCAGAGATGGGGGGGTGCTCTACGAGCAGTACTTC
TRBD1,once,TRBJ1-5,TRBV11-3,CASSLGLGGTGYSNQPQHF,TGTGCCAGCAGCTTAGGGTTGGGCGGGACAGGGTATAGCAATCAGCCCCAGCATTTT
.,.,TRBJ1-2,TRBV18,CASSPVTEQNYGYTF,TGTGCCAGCTCACCAGTGACAGAACAAAACTATGGCTACACCTTC
TRBD1,.,TRBJ1-2,TRBV5-6,CASSLDNRGQGYTF,TGTGCCAGCAGCTTGGATAACAGGGGGCAAGGCTACACCTTC
.,.,TRBJ2-7,TRBV5-6,CASSHRTDTYEQYF,TGTGCCAGCAGCCACAGGACAGATACCTACGAGCAGTACTTC
.,once,TRBJ2-7,TRBV30,CAWSVNTGNEQYF,TGTGCCTGGAGTGTAAATACAGGGAACGAGCAGTACTTC
TRBD1,.,TRBJ2-2,TRBV4-1,CASSQGTGQGNTGELFF,TGCGCCAGCAGCCAGGGAACGGGACAGGGCAACACCGGGGAGCTGTTTTTT
.,.,TRBJ1-2,TRBV28,CASSLRPGVNYGYTF,TGTGCCAGCAGTTTACGACCAGGGGTAAACTATGGCTACACCTTC
.,.,TRBJ1-6,TRBV7-8,CASSLGQGNTNSPLHF,TGTGCCAGCAGCTTAGGGCAGGGGAATACTAATTCACCCCTCCACTTT
TRBD1,.,TRBJ1-6,TRBV5-4,CASSFTGVRSPLHF,TGTGCCAGCAGCTTTACAGGGGTCCGTTCACCCCTCCACTTT
.,.,TRBJ1-5,TRBV6-6,CASSYDRTETYQPQHF,TGTGCCAGCAGTTACGACCGGACAGAGACCTATCAGCCCCAGCATTTT
.,.,TRBJ2-5,TRBV6-6,CATQLRETQYF,TGTGCCACCCAGTTGAGGGAGACCCAGTACTTC
.,.,TRBJ2-2,TRBV7-3,CASRTGNTGELFF,TGTGCCAGCAGGACAGGGAACACCGGGGAGCTGTTTTTT
.,once,TRBJ2-1,TRBV9,CASSVAGSYNEQFF,TGTGCCAGCAGCGTAGCGGGGTCCTACAATGAGCAGTTCTTC
.,.,TRBJ2-7,TRBV6-5,CASSYSTAGGHEQYF,TGTGCCAGCAGTTACTCGACAGCGGGTGGCCACGAGCAGTACTTC
TRBD1,.,TRBJ2-7,TRBV6-5,CASSYTGTGVYEQYF,TGTGCCAGCAGTTACACCGGGACAGGCGTCTACGAGCAGTACTTC
TRBD1,.,TRBJ2-1,TRBV7-2,CASSQTGGFEQFF,TGTGCCAGCAGCCAGACAGGGGGTTTTGAGCAGTTCTTC
.,.,TRBJ2-5,TRBV7-8,CASSLDMNQETQYF,TGTGCCAGCAGCTTAGACATGAACCAAGAGACCCAGTACTTC
.,few,TRBJ1-2,TRBV7-2,CASSLVVRTNYGYTF,TGTGCCAGCAGCTTAGTTGTCAGGACTAACTATGGCTACACCTTC
.,.,TRBJ2-7,TRBV6-5,CASSRLYNYEQYF,TGTGCCAGCAGCCGACTATACAACTACGAGCAGTACTTC
TRBD2,.,TRBJ2-1,TRBV2,CASSEMAPSGGRYNEQFF,TGTGCCAGCAGTGAAATGGCCCCTAGCGGGGGTAGATACAATGAGCAGTTCTTC
TRBD1,.,TRBJ1-2,TRBV7-2,CASSTTRRDSPVNYGYTF,TGTGCCAGCAGCACGACGAGGAGGGACAGCCCCGTTAACTATGGCTACACCTTC
.,.,TRBJ2-5,TRBV5-5,CASSLGRGRETQYF,TGTGCCAGCAGCTTGGGGCGGGGACGGGAGACCCAGTACTTC
.,.,TRBJ2-5,TRBV15,CATSDKRTRETQYF,TGTGCCACCAGCGATAAGCGGACCAGGGAGACCCAGTACTTC
TRBD1,.,TRBJ2-1,TRBV6-5,CASSWGGTGRYEQFF,TGTGCCAGCAGTTGGGGTGGGACAGGGAGGTATGAGCAGTTCTTC
TRBD2,.,TRBJ2-7,TRBV11-1,CASSGSGGGYEQYF,TGTGCCAGCAGCGGAAGCGGGGGGGGATACGAGCAGTACTTC
TRBD1,.,TRBJ1-4,TRBV5-6,CASSLAGGTGKEKLFF,TGTGCCAGCAGCTTGGCCGGGGGGACAGGGAAGGAAAAACTGTTTTTT
TRBD1,.,TRBJ2-7,TRBV9,CASSPQGTGSYEQYF,TGTGCCAGCAGCCCTCAGGGGACAGGGTCCTACGAGCAGTACTTC
TRBD2,.,TRBJ2-1,TRBV2,CATAGLLGGEQFF,TGTGCCACCGCGGGCCTCTTGGGGGGGGAGCAGTTCTTC